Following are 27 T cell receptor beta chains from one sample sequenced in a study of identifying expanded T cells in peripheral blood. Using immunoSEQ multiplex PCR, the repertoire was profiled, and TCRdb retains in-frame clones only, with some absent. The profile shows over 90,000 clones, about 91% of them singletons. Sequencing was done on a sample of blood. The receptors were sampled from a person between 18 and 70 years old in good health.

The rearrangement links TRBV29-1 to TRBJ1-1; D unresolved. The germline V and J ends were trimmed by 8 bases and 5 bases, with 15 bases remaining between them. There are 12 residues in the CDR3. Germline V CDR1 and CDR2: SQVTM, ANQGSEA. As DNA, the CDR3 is TGCAGCTCCTCAAAAACCCAGACTGAAGCTTTCTTT. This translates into CSSSKTQTEAFF.

The CDR3 sequence is CASSPPSLNPYGYTF. CDR3 nucleotide sequence: TGTGCCAGCAGCCCGCCGTCCCTGAATCCCTATGGCTACACCTTC. The chain combines TRBV7-9 with TRBJ1-2, with D uncertain. This CDR3 has 15 residues. Germline loops: CDR1 SEHNR, CDR2 FQNEAQ (reference sequence). Trimming cost V 5 bases and J 4 bases, with 17 bases left between them.

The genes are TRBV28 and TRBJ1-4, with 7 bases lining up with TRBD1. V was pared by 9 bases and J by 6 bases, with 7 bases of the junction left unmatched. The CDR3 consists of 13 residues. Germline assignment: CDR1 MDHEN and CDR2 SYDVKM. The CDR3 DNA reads TGTGCCAGTCTCCGGGACAGTGATGAAAAACTGTTTTTT. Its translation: CASLRDSDEKLFF.

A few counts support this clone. CDR3 DNA: TGCAGCGTTGAAGATTGGGCTACAGATACGCAGTATTTT. Its translation: CSVEDWATDTQYF. The chain is built from TRBV29-1 and TRBJ2-3; D gene ambiguous. CDR1 and CDR2 from the germline V gene are SQVTM and ANQGSEA. The germline V and J ends were trimmed by 0 bases and 3 bases, with 7 bases remaining between them. CDR3 length: 13 amino acids.

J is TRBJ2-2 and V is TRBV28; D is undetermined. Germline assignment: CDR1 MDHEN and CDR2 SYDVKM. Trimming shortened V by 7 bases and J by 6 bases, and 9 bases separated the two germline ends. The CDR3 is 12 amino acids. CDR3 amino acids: CASTIRAGELFF. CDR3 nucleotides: TGTGCCAGCACTATTCGAGCCGGGGAGCTGTTTTTT.

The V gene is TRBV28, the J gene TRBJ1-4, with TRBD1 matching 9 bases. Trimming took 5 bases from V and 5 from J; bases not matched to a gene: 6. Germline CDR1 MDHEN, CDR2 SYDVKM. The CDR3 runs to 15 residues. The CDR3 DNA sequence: TGTGCCAGCAGTCCCACGGGACAGGGAAATGAAAAACTGTTTTTT. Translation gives CASSPTGQGNEKLFF.

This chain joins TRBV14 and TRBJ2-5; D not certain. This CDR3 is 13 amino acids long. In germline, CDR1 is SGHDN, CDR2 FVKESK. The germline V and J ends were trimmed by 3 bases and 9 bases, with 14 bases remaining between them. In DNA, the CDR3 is TGTGCCAGCAGCCAGTCTACGATCAGTGCCCAGTACTTC. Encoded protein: CASSQSTISAQYF. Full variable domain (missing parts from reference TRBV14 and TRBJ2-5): EAGVTQFPSHSVIEKGQTVTLRCDPISGHDNLYWYRRVMGKEIKFLLHFVKESKQDESGMPNNRFLAERTGGTYSTLKVQPAELEDSGVYFCASSQSTISAQYFGPGTRLLVL.

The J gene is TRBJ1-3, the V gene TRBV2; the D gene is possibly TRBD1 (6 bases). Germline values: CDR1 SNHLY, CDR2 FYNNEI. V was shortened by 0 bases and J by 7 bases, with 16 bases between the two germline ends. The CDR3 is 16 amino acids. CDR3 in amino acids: CASSEAGGPKRNTIYF. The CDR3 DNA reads TGTGCCAGCAGTGAAGCAGGGGGGCCCAAACGCAACACCATATATTTT.

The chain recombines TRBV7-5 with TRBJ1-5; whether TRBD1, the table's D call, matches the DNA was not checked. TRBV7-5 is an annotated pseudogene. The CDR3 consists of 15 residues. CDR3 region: CARSSQQGGNQPQHF. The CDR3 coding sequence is TGTGCCAGAAGCTCGCAACAGGGGGGCAATCAGCCCCAGCATTTT.

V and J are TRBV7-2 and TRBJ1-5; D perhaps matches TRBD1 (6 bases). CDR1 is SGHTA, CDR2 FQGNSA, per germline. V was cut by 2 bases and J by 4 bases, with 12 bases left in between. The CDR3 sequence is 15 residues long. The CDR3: CASSLRGAQNQPQHF. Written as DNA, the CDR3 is TGTGCCAGCAGCTTAAGGGGGGCACAGAATCAGCCCCAGCATTTT.

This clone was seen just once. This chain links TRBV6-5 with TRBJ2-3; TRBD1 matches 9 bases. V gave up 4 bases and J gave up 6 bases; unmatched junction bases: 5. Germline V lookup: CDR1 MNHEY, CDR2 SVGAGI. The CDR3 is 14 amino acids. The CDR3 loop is CASSWDRASDTQYF. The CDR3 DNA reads TGTGCCAGCAGTTGGGACAGGGCTTCGGATACGCAGTATTTT.

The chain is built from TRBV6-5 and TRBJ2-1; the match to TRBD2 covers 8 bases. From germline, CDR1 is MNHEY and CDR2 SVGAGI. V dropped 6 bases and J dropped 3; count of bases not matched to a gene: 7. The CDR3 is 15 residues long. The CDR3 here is CASRSLSGSYNEQFF. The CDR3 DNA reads TGTGCCAGCAGGTCCCTGAGCGGGAGCTACAATGAGCAGTTCTTC.

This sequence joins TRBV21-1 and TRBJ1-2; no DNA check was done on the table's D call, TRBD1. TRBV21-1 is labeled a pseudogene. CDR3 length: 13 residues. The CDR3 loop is CASTNDRGLGYTF. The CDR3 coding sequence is TGTGCCAGCACCAACGACAGGGGGTTAGGCTACACCTTC.

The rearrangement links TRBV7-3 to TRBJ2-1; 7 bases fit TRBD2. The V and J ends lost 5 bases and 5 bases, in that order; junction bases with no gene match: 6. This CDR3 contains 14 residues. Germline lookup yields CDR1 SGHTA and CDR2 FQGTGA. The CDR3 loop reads CASSPGRGNNEQFF. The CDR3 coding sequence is TGTGCCAGCAGCCCCGGGCGGGGGAACAATGAGCAGTTCTTC.

CDR3 nucleotide sequence: TGTGCCAGCAGCCTAATGAGGGAGGAAAAACTGTTTTTT. It codes for CASSLMREEKLFF. The chain links TRBV7-6 to TRBJ1-4, with D uncertain. CDR3 size: 13 residues. Germline V gives CDR1 SGHVS, CDR2 FNYEAQ. Trimming cost V 5 bases and J 8 bases, with 12 bases left between them.

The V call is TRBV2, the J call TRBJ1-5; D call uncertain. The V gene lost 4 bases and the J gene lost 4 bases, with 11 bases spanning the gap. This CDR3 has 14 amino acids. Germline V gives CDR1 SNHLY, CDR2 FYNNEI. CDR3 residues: CASSVRLSNQPQHF. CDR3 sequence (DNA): TGTGCCAGCAGTGTGAGGCTATCGAATCAGCCCCAGCATTTT.

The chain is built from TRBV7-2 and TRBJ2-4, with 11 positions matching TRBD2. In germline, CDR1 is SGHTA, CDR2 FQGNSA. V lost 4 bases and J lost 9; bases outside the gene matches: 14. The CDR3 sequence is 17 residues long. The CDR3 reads CASSSHLIAGGRVIQYF. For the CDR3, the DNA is TGTGCCAGCAGCTCTCACTTAATAGCGGGGGGGCGTGTCATTCAGTACTTC.

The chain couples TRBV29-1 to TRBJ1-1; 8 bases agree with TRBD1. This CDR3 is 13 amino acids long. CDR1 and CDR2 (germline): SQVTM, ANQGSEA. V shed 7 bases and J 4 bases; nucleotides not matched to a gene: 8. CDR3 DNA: TGCAGCGCGAGACAGGGGAGTAGCACTGAAGCTTTCTTT. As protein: CSARQGSSTEAFF.

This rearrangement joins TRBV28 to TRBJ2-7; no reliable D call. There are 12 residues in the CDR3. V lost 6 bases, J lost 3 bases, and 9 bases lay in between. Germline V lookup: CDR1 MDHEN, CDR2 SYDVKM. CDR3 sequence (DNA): TGTGCCAGCAGACTGGGGTTCTACGAGCAGTACTTC. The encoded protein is CASRLGFYEQYF. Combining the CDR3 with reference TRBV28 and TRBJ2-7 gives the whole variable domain DVKVTQSSRYLVKRTGEKVFLECVQDMDHENMFWYRQDPGLGLRLIYFSYDVKMKEKGDIPEGYSVSREKKERFSLILESASTNQTSMYLCASRLGFYEQYFGPGTRLTVT.

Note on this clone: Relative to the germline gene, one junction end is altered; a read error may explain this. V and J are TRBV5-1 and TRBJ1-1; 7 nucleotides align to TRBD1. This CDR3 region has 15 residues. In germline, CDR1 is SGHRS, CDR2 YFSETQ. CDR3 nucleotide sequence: TGCGCCAGCAGCGAATACACAGGGGCCGACACAGAAGCTTTCTTT. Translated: CASSEYTGADTEAFF.

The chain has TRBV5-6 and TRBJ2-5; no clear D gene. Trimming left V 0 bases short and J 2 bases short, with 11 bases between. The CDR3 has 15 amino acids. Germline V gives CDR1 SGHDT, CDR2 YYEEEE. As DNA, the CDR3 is TGTGCCAGCAGCTTGGTTTTGGGCAATCAAGAGACCCAGTACTTC. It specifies CASSLVLGNQETQYF.

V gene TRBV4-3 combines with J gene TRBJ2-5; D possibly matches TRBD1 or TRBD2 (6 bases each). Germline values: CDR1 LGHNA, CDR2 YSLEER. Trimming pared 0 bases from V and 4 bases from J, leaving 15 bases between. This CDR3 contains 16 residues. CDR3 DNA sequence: TGCGCCAGCAGCCAAGATTTCAAAGGGGGGATAGAGACCCAGTACTTC. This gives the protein CASSQDFKGGIETQYF.

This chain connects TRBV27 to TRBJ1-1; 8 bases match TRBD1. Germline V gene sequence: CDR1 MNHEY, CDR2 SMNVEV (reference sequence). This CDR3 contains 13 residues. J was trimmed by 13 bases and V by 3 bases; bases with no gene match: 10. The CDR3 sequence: CASSFTPDRASFF. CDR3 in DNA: TGTGCCAGCAGTTTTACGCCGGACAGGGCGAGTTTCTTT.

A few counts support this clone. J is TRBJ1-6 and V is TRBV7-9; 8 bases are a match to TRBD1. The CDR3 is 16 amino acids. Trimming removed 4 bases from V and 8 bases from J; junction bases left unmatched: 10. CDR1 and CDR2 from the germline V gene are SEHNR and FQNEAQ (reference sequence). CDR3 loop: CASSSSDRARDSPLHF. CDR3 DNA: TGTGCCAGCAGCTCGTCGGACAGGGCACGCGATTCACCCCTCCACTTT.

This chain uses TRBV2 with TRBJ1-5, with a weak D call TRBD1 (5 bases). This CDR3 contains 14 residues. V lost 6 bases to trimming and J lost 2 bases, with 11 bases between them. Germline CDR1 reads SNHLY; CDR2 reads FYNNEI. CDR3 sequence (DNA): TGTGCCAGCAGGGGACGGTTGGGCAATCAGCCCCAGCATTTT. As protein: CASRGRLGNQPQHF.

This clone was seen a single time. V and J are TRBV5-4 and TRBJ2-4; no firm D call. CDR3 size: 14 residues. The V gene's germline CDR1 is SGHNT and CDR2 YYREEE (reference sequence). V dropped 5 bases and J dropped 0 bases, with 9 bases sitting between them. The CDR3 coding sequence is TGTGCCAGCAGACAAGACCCAGCCAAAAACATTCAGTACTTC. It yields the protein CASRQDPAKNIQYF. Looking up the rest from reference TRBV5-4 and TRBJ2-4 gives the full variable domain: ETGVTQSPTHLIKTRGQQVTLRCSSQSGHNTVSWYQQALGQGPQFIFQYYREEENGRGNFPPRFSGLQFPNYSSELNVNALELDDSALYLCASRQDPAKNIQYFGAGTRLSVL.

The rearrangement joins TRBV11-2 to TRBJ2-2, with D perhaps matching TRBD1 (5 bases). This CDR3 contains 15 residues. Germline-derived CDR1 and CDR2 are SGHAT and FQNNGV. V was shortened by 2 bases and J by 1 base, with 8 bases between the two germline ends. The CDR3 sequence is CASSLSGMNTGELFF. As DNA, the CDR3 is TGTGCCAGCAGCTTATCAGGGATGAACACCGGGGAGCTGTTTTTT. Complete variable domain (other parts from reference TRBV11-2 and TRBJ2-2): EAGVAQSPRYKIIEKRQSVAFWCNPISGHATLYWYQQILGQGPKLLIQFQNNGVVDDSQLPKDRFSAERLKGVDSTLKIQPAKLEDSAVYLCASSLSGMNTGELFFGEGSRLTVL.